Presented here are 10 T cell receptor beta chains from one specimen sequenced in a study of CD8+ T cells in alopecia areata. Extraction of RNA preceded its reverse transcription into cDNA, which served as the sequencing template. Assay used: immunoSEQ multiplex PCR; TCRdb lists only in-frame clones, some missing. In the table there are about 140,000 clones, about 88% of which are singletons. This sample's treatment: oral pan-JAK inhibitor, 5-10 mg twice daily. This material consisted of CD8+ T cells sorted from blood, taken at week 4, from a patient treated with tofacitinib. The origin of the receptors is a human donor with alopecia areata.

The V call is TRBV11-3, the J call TRBJ2-1; D possibly corresponds to TRBD1 (6 bases). The germline V gene has CDR1 SGHNT and CDR2 YENEEA. Between the trimmed V and J ends, which lost 5 bases and 1 base, there was a span of 12 bases. This CDR3 region has 15 residues. DNA of the CDR3: TGTGCCAGCAGCAAAACAGGGTCGTCCTACAATGAGCAGTTCTTC. Its protein product is CASSKTGSSYNEQFF.

Only one count was recorded for this clone. This chain connects TRBV4-1 to TRBJ2-1, with no clear D. The CDR3 totals 16 residues. Trimming cost V 0 bases and J 0 bases, with 9 bases left between them. The germline V gene encodes CDR1 MGHRA and CDR2 YSYEKL. DNA for the CDR3: TGCGCCAGCAGCCAAGAGAGTAGGAGCTCCTACAATGAGCAGTTCTTC. Protein: CASSQESRSSYNEQFF.

V and J are TRBV29-1 and TRBJ2-1; TRBD2 matches 7 bases. Trimming took 4 bases from V and 3 from J; bases not matched to a gene: 6. Germline values: CDR1 SQVTM, CDR2 ANQGSEA. The CDR3 runs to 14 residues. This CDR3 reads CSVASGKVYNEQFF. In DNA, the CDR3 is TGCAGCGTTGCAAGCGGGAAGGTCTACAATGAGCAGTTCTTC.

This chain connects TRBV5-4 to TRBJ2-5, with no clear D. The CDR3 contains 14 residues. Deletions cut 0 bases from V and 3 bases from J, with 9 bases between. Germline CDR1 and CDR2: SGHNT and YYREEE (reference sequence). DNA of the CDR3: TGTGCCAGCAGCTTGGGATTCGGAGAAGAGACCCAGTACTTC. Its translation: CASSLGFGEETQYF.

The gene calls are TRBV7-8 and TRBJ2-7; 12 bases are shared with TRBD1. Germline V lookup: CDR1 SGHVS, CDR2 FQNEAQ. The CDR3 runs to 16 residues. With 6 bases clipped from V and 5 bases from J, the junction kept 11 bases outside the gene matches. CDR3 in DNA: TGTGCCAGCAGATCTACCCCCGGGACAGGGGGCCACGAGCAGTACTTC. The encoded protein is CASRSTPGTGGHEQYF.

This rearrangement joins TRBV7-2 to TRBJ1-2; 8 positions agree with TRBD1. The ends lost 10 bases at V and 5 bases at J; junction bases unmatched: 9. Germline assignment: CDR1 SGHTA and CDR2 FQGNSA. The CDR3 length is 13 residues. Written as DNA, the CDR3 is TGTGCCAACCTAGACAGGGGAGGGTATGGCTACACCTTC. Amino acids: CANLDRGGYGYTF.

The J gene is TRBJ2-1, the V gene TRBV5-1; 9 bases agree with TRBD2. The trim removed 7 bases at V and 2 bases at J, leaving 1 base unmatched. Germline V gene data show CDR1 as SGHRS and CDR2 as YFSETQ. There are 13 residues in the CDR3. The CDR3 region is CASGTSTYNEQFF. CDR3 nucleotide sequence: TGCGCCAGCGGGACTAGCACCTACAATGAGCAGTTCTTC.

DNA for the CDR3: TGCGCCAGCAGCCAAGAGGCACTAGCGGAAAACTACGAGCAGTACTTC. Residues: CASSQEALAENYEQYF. The chain uses TRBV4-1 and TRBJ2-7; 8 bases align to TRBD2. Germline assignment: CDR1 MGHRA and CDR2 YSYEKL. Trimming at V came to 0 bases and at J to 3 bases, leaving 7 bases not matched to a gene. This CDR3 has 16 residues.

The V call is TRBV19, the J call TRBJ2-7, with TRBD2 identical over 12 bases. V shed 9 bases and J 2 bases; nucleotides not matched to a gene: 2. This CDR3 has 13 residues. The germline V gene encodes CDR1 LNHDA and CDR2 SQIVND (reference sequence). The CDR3 coding sequence is TGTGCCAGCGGACTAGCGGGACCCTACGAGCAGTACTTC. Its protein product is CASGLAGPYEQYF.

This sequence joins TRBV29-1 and TRBJ1-1; 7 nucleotides match TRBD1. This CDR3 has 13 residues. The germline gives CDR1 SQVTM, CDR2 ANQGSEA. Trimming cost V 7 bases and J 1 base; bases outside gene matches: 6. This chain's CDR3 is CSGSTGRNTEAFF. DNA of the CDR3: TGCAGCGGCTCGACAGGGAGGAACACTGAAGCTTTCTTT.